Following are 6 T cell receptor beta chains from one sample sequenced in a study of cytotoxic CD8 clonotypes in ibrutinib-treated CLL (dated by TCRdb to the early 2020s). Per the publication, the time point label means: about a year on ibrutinib. Libraries were made using the immunoSEQ multiplex PCR assay. Entries here come from immuneACCESS through TCRdb and include only in-frame sequences with V and J called. Some clones fail to appear in such tables; in the studies checked, an unresolved V gene covers under half of the shortfall, and the cause of the remainder is unknown. Across this sample there are about 45,000 clones, with around 73% seen only once. Clones ranked in the top ten supply roughly 13% of the sample. The starting material was PBMCs, obtained after 12 months of ibrutinib treatment. These receptors were taken from a human donor with chronic lymphocytic leukemia.

V and J are TRBV18 and TRBJ1-3; unclear D gene. The CDR3 totals 16 residues. Germline-derived CDR1 and CDR2 are KGHSH and LQKENI. V was clipped by 1 base and J by 0 bases, with 10 bases between them. The CDR3 here is CASSPLGRYSGNTIYF. As DNA, the CDR3 is TGTGCCAGCTCACCACTAGGGAGATACTCTGGAAACACCATATATTTT.

This chain's CDR3 is CASSVSMNTEAFF. The CDR3 DNA is TGTGCCAGCAGTGTCTCGATGAACACTGAAGCTTTCTTT. This rearrangement joins TRBV6-4 to TRBJ1-1; D gene uncertain. This CDR3 has 13 amino acids. Trimming stripped 4 bases from V and 0 bases from J, with 6 bases between. The V gene's germline CDR1 is MRHNA and CDR2 SNTAGT.

J is TRBJ1-6 and V is TRBV4-1; the D is unclear. Germline CDR1 reads MGHRA; CDR2 reads YSYEKL. With 1 base removed from V and 10 bases from J, the gap between germline ends came to 11 bases. This CDR3 spans 14 amino acids. In nucleotides, the CDR3 is TGCGCCAGCAGCCAAGTACCGTCCGACTCACCCCTCCACTTT. Translation gives CASSQVPSDSPLHF.

This clone was detected a few times. The chain has TRBV20-1 and TRBJ2-2; no clear D. With 8 bases removed from V and 8 bases from J, the gap between germline ends came to 9 bases. The length of the CDR3 is 10 residues. CDR1 DFQATT and CDR2 SNEGSKA come from the germline V gene (reference sequence). The CDR3 loop is CSTPRGELFF. CDR3 nucleotide sequence: TGCAGTACCCCGAGAGGGGAGCTGTTTTTT.

This clone was seen only a few times. The chain links TRBV11-3 to TRBJ2-2; 8 bases map to TRBD1. This CDR3 is 13 amino acids long. The V gene end was trimmed by 3 bases and the J gene end by 7 bases; junction bases not matched to a gene: 1. Looked up from germline, CDR1 is SGHNT and CDR2 is YENEEA. CDR3 sequence: CASSFDRGGELFF. The CDR3 region has the DNA TGTGCCAGCAGCTTCGACAGGGGCGGGGAGCTGTTTTTT.

CDR3 in amino acids: CASSLGSGSGTGETQYF. For the CDR3, the DNA is TGTGCCAGCAGCTTAGGTAGTGGGTCCGGGACAGGGGAAACCCAGTACTTC. The chain employs TRBV11-2 and TRBJ2-5; 10 nucleotides agree with TRBD1. With V trimmed by 1 base and J by 8 bases, 13 bases remained unmatched. Germline CDR1 is SGHAT and CDR2 is FQNNGV. This CDR3 region has 17 residues.